This T cell receptor beta chain was captured by sequencing in a study of blood T cell repertoires in COVID-19. Assay used: immunoSEQ multiplex PCR; TCRdb lists only in-frame clones, some missing. Among 200,000 to 250,000 clones listed, more than 75% were seen once. The CDR3 is made up of 15 amino acids. Germline loops: CDR1 LNHDA, CDR2 SQIVND (reference sequence). Trimming took 4 bases from V and 2 from J; bases not matched to a gene: 6. The participants were between about 18 and 90 years old and came from roughly 24 US areas. Participant reports of clinical history set cohort assignment. Before being deemed recovered, Cohort 3 donors had two negative PCRs, clearance, or symptom resolution.

Sequencing was carried out using PBMCs or T cells enriched from blood (not recorded which). The chain recombines TRBV19 with TRBJ2-7, with 9 nucleotides matching TRBD2. This clonotype originated in a woman between 50 and 59 years old who had recovered from COVID-19. The CDR3 DNA reads TGTGCCAGTAGTACCCGTAGCGGGAGAGCCTACGAGCAGTACTTC. It codes for CASSTRSGRAYEQYF.